The present entry profiles one T cell receptor (beta chain) with its context. No cognate antigen has been identified for it. No base quality information exists; no much larger clone differs at one position. This record belongs to a study of a mutant IDH1 vaccine in newly diagnosed glioma (dated by TCRdb to 2020 to 2022). Broadly, across the study: Eight vaccinations were administered to patients in weeks 1, 3, 5, 7, 11, 15, 19 and 23, corresponding to visits V03 through V10. Vaccination started 4-6 weeks after radiotherapy alone, or was given together with temozolomide cycles in the groups whose treatment included chemotherapy. Of the 25 to 35 patients who were treated, about 60% were male and roughly 40% were female, and the mean age was roughly 40 years. Before enrollment, most patients had been given radiochemotherapy with temozolomide as standard therapy, while the rest had received either radiotherapy alone or temozolomide alone. Peripheral blood was drawn at six visits: V03 (baseline), V05, V07, V10, V12 and V13. Longitudinal TCRB deep sequencing was performed for some 25 treated patients wherever samples were available for exploratory analyses. Here is what the overall study found, with its caveats: The authors noted that analyses of patient blood samples could not be reproduced because of sample limitations. Pseudoprogression appeared unrelated to alterations in the top peripheral T cell clonotypes detected by TCRB sequencing. Across multiple MHC alleles, vaccine-induced immune responses were seen in about 93% of patients. Selection of PBMC samples for TCRB deep sequencing was based on availability.

The library came from the immunoSEQ multiplex PCR assay. Rearranged TCR beta chain sequences were amplified with the hsTCRB Kit following the manufacturer's protocol. TCRB libraries were sequenced on an Illumina MiSeq. The original methods were these. The proprietary platform of the kit vendor was used for demultiplexing, trimming and gene mapping. This immuneACCESS table, as held by TCRdb, lists in-frame sequences with V and J called but not all clones. Of the missing ones, under half trace to an unresolved V gene in checked studies; the others have no known cause. The DNA was the basis for D and trimming; V, J and clone size are from that table. The sample table lists some 80,000 clones, approximately 85% of them with a count of one. The biggest ten clones account for approximately 0.8% of the sample. The time point label, read with the paper, signifies: week 23, last vaccination. Every vaccine dose consisted of 300 ug of a 20-mer mutant IDH1 peptide in Montanide, administered subcutaneously together with topical imiquimod. All donors had newly diagnosed IDH1-mutant astrocytomas of WHO grade 3 or 4 that showed loss of nuclear ATRX. The samples were drawn from NOA16, a multicentre, single-arm, open-label phase I trial in Germany that tested a mutant IDH1 peptide vaccine in humans for the first time. Genomic DNA for TCRB sequencing was extracted from EDTA blood using the DNeasy Blood and Tissue Kit.

Including cysteine and phenylalanine, the CDR3 has 15 amino acids. Solely the CDR3 DNA is kept, with 45 bases framed from the first base. The germline V gene supplies CDR1 MNHEY and CDR2 SVGAGI. V and J lose 2 bases and 6 bases, and a span of 13 bases separates them. The sequence derives from a woman aged 45-65 years with glioma. The chain uses TRBV6-5 and TRBJ2-2; the D segment could be TRBD1, given 6 matching bases. The sequenced sample was PBMCs, obtained from a glioma patient whose treatment included an IDH1 peptide vaccine. CDR3 loop: CASSYLLGAPGELFF. The DNA sequence reads TGTGCCAGCAGTTACCTTCTGGGGGCGCCCGGGGAGCTGTTTTTT.